Following are 11 T cell receptor beta chains from one sample sequenced in a study of long-term antiretroviral therapy in people with HIV. An immunoSEQ assay, version v3.0, was performed at survey level. Sequencing was performed with immunoSEQ multiplex PCR; in TCRdb, only in-frame clones are kept and a portion is missing. Among 20,000 or so clones listed, 80% to 90% were seen once. Sequences were derived from unsorted PBMCs, sampled 0.2 years before starting antiretroviral therapy. The origin of the receptors is a man between 18 and 29 years old with HIV.

This clone was seen once. The chain uses TRBV19 and TRBJ2-2; D not certain. Germline values: CDR1 LNHDA, CDR2 SQIVND (reference sequence). The germline V and J ends were trimmed by 1 base and 1 base, with 7 bases remaining between them. The CDR3 loop spans 15 amino acids. The CDR3 DNA reads TGTGCCAGTAGTATAGCCAGCTTGAACACCGGGGAGCTGTTTTTT. It translates to CASSIASLNTGELFF.

The chain joins TRBV11-2 to TRBJ1-6; possibly TRBD1 for D (5 bases). Per germline, CDR1 SGHAT and CDR2 FQNNGV. The CDR3 has 15 residues. V was trimmed by 5 bases and J by 4 bases, leaving 12 bases between them. The CDR3 DNA reads as TGTGCCAGCAGCCGAACCGCAGGGTATAATTCACCCCTCCACTTT. The encoded protein is CASSRTAGYNSPLHF.

V and J are TRBV18 and TRBJ2-2; 10 bases agree with TRBD1. Germline CDR1 KGHSH, CDR2 LQKENI. V lost 4 bases, J lost 5 bases, and 4 bases stayed unmatched. The CDR3 has 15 residues. The CDR3 DNA sequence: TGTGCCAGCTCACTTAAGGGACAGGGGACCGGGGAGCTGTTTTTT. Translating it yields CASSLKGQGTGELFF.

This clone rates as medium-sized. The CDR3 region has the DNA TGCGCCAGCAGCCAAGAGGTTGCAGGGACAAGCAATCAGCCCCAGCATTTT. The encoded protein is CASSQEVAGTSNQPQHF. This chain links TRBV4-3 with TRBJ1-5, with D maybe TRBD1 (6 bases). CDR1 LGHNA and CDR2 YSLEER come from the germline V gene. Trimming took off 0 bases at V and 1 base at J, with 13 bases between the two ends. This CDR3 has 17 residues.

Written as DNA, the CDR3 is TGTGCCAGCAGTTGGGGGTCCGGTGTTAAAAGGGATACGCAGTATTTT. Translation: CASSWGSGVKRDTQYF. The chain employs TRBV27 and TRBJ2-3, with D possibly being TRBD1 or TRBD2 (5 bases each). CDR1 is MNHEY and CDR2 is SMNVEV in the germline V gene (reference sequence). The CDR3 has 16 residues. The V end was cut by 4 bases, the J end by 6 bases, with 20 bases between.

The chain employs TRBV10-3 and TRBJ1-5, with 9 bases that match TRBD1. The J segment lost 5 bases and the V segment lost 6 bases, leaving 5 bases of the junction unmatched. From germline, CDR1 is ENHRY and CDR2 SYGVKD. The CDR3 has 14 residues. Here the CDR3 reads CAIREGQGHQPQHF. The CDR3 bases are TGTGCCATCAGGGAGGGACAGGGTCATCAGCCCCAGCATTTT.

The gene calls are TRBV2 and TRBJ2-1; TRBD2 matches at 11 bases. Trimming at V came to 8 bases and at J to 10 bases, leaving 7 bases not matched to a gene. The CDR3 contains 13 residues. Germline lookup yields CDR1 SNHLY and CDR2 FYNNEI. The CDR3 coding sequence is TGTGCCAGCTTACTAGCGGGGGCCGGAGAGCAGTTCTTC. Its translation is CASLLAGAGEQFF.

The rearrangement links TRBV7-9 to TRBJ1-1; no reliable D call. This CDR3 region has 12 residues. Deletions cut 2 bases from V and 3 bases from J, with 4 bases between. Per germline, CDR1 SEHNR and CDR2 FQNEAQ (reference sequence). The CDR3 reads CASSLYDTEAFF. DNA of the CDR3: TGTGCCAGCAGCTTATATGACACTGAAGCTTTCTTT. Complete variable domain (other parts from reference TRBV7-9 and TRBJ1-1): DTGVSQNPRHKITKRGQNVTFRCDPISEHNRLYWYRQTLGQGPEFLTYFQNEAQLEKSRLLSDRFSAERPKGSFSTLEIQRTEQGDSAMYLCASSLYDTEAFFGQGTRLTVV.

The chain employs TRBV10-3 and TRBJ1-1; D is perhaps TRBD1 (5 bases). V lost 4 bases to trimming and J lost 6 bases, with 12 bases between them. This CDR3 region has 13 residues. Germline assignment: CDR1 ENHRY and CDR2 SYGVKD. The CDR3 sequence: CAISAGGSPEAFF. The CDR3 DNA reads as TGTGCCATCAGTGCGGGGGGTTCGCCTGAAGCTTTCTTT.

This clone occurred once. DNA for the CDR3: TGTGCCATCCAGGGGGGTAATCAGCCCCAGCATTTT. Encoded protein: CAIQGGNQPQHF. The genes are TRBV6-1 and TRBJ1-5, with TRBD1 identical over 7 bases. Germline V CDR1 and CDR2: MNHNS, SASEGT. Trimming removed 10 bases from V and 4 bases from J; junction bases left unmatched: 4. The CDR3 is made up of 12 amino acids.

This clone was detected only once. The V and J genes are TRBV7-2 and TRBJ1-2, with unresolved D. From germline, CDR1 is SGHTA and CDR2 FQGNSA. The CDR3 extends over 14 amino acids. Trimming stripped 5 bases from V and 4 bases from J, with 14 bases between. The chain's CDR3 is CASSVRVFGYGYTF. The DNA of the CDR3 is TGTGCCAGCAGCGTCCGGGTTTTCGGCTATGGCTACACCTTC.